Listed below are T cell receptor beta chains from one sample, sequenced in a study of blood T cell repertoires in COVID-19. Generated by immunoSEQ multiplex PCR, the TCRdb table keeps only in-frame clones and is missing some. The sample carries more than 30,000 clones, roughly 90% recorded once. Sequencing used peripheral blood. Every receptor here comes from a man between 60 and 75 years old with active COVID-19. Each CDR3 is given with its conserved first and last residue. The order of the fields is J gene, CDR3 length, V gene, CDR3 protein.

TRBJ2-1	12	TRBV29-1	CSVAFKPGEQFF
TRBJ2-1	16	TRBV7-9	CASSPTPGLAYNEQFF
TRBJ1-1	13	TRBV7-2	CASSFLVNTEAFF
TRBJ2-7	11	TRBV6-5	CASSYGGEQYF
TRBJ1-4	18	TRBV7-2	CASQAFGPGGATNEKLFF
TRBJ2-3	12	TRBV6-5	CASSYGQGTQYF
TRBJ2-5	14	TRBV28	CASSLSVRGETQYF
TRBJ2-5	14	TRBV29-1	CSVAGTSGGETQYF
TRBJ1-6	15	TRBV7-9	CASVPLSSYNSPLHF
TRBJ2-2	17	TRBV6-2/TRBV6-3	CASSSLLAGANTGELFF
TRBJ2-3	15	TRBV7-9	CASSPGGPGTDTQYF
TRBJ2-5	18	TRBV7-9	CASSLGGLAGGPWETQYF
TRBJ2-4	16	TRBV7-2	CASSYGTSGGVNIQYF
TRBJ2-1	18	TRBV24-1	CATSDAPLAGIPYNEQFF
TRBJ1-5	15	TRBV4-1	CASSHAGTLNQPQHF
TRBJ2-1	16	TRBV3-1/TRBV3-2	CASSQDEETGTYEQFF
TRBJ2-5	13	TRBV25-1	CASSATGLETQYF
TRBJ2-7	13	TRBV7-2	CASSLSTVGEQYF
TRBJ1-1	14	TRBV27	CASSLSQGRAEAFF
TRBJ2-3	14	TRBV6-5	CASSYGTGTDTQYF
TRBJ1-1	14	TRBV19	CASSTKAGNTEAFF
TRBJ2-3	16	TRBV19	CASSEGLAGATDTQYF
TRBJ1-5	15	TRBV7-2	CASSLVGAINQPQHF
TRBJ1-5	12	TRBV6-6	CASSSGNQPQHF
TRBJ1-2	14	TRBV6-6	CASSPTGGGYGYTF
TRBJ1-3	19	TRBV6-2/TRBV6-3	CASSYEISGTGKPGNTIYF
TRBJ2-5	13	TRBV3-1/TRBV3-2	CASSLGSRETQYF
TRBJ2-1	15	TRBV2	CASTRRTRTGDEQFF
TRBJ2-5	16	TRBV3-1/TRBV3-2	CASSQESSGVVETQYF
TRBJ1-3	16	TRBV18	CASSPDRAFSGNTIYF
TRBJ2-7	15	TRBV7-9	CASSLTSGGAHEQYF
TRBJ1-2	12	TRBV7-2	CASSSGRRGYTF
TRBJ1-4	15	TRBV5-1	CASSIGLTPVEKLFF
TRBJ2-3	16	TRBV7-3	CASSRPTGGGPDTQYF
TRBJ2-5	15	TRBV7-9	CASSLDLAGAETQYF
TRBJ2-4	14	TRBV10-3	CAISESSGGNIQYF
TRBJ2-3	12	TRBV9	CASSVVSDTQYF
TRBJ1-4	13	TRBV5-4	CASSLYRGEKLFF
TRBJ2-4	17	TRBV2	CASSEKAVGRQKNIQYF
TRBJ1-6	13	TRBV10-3	CAIKGTGDSPLHF
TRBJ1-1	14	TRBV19	CASSIGSLATEAFF
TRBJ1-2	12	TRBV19	CAPKPGNYGYTF
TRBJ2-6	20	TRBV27	CASSLRSSGWGYSGANVLTF
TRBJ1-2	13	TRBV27	CASSSGTGGGYTF
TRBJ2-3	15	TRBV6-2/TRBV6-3	CASSYSSRGTDTQYF
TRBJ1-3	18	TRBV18	CASSPGAGEDGAGNTIYF
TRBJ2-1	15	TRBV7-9	CASSLGDRGHGEQFF
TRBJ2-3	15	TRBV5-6	CASSRTSGALDTQYF
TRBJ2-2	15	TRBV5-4	CASSSRLAGAGELFF
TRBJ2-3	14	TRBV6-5	CASSSGGAGDTQYF
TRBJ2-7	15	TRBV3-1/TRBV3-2	CASSQVAAGLAEQYF